This T cell receptor beta chain appears in the sequencing data of a study of shared clonotypes between healthy human individuals. The CDR3 loop spans 15 amino acids. Between the trimmed V and J ends, which lost 1 base and 0 bases, there was a span of 8 bases. Germline-derived CDR1 and CDR2 are SGDLS and YYNGEE. All donors were healthy HIV-negative adults lacking recent acute infections or vaccinations. Deep level was the assay's run setting. Profiled with immunoSEQ multiplex PCR; TCRdb holds only in-frame clones, not every one. Altogether roughly 720,000 clones are present, around 90% being singletons, with the ten largest covering less than 40%.

Specimen: memory CD8+ T cells from PBMCs. Noted subset: CD45RO+ cells pooled with CCR7-negative TemRA cells. The chain recombines TRBV9 with TRBJ2-1; D tentatively reads TRBD1 or TRBD2 (6 bases each). The clonotype comes from a man between 18 and 35 years old in good health. Some clones in this sample may be carry-over from other donors' samples. The CDR3 here is CASSVSGASYNEQFF. CDR3 sequence (DNA): TGTGCCAGCAGCGTATCGGGGGCCTCCTACAATGAGCAGTTCTTC.